A selection of T cell receptor beta chains follows, all from one sample in a study of T cell responses to AZD1222 COVID-19 vaccine. Method: immunoSEQ multiplex PCR; TCRdb's copy keeps in-frame clones and lacks some. The sample contains around 70,000 clones, 88% of which appear only once. The material sequenced was peripheral blood, taken 28 days after the second dose of the MenACWY control vaccine. Receptor source: an adult who received the MenACWY meningococcal vaccine as a control. Each CDR3 is given with its conserved first and last residue. The D gene is left open where the match is weak. Some rows mark clone size as missing; the rest say once, few, many or name a class of expanded clone.

d_call j_call v_call clone_size cdr3_nt cdr3_aa
- TRBJ1-3 TRBV5-4 - TGTGCCAGCAGCTTGGACGACAGCTCCCGCTCTGGAAACACCATATATTTT CASSLDDSSRSGNTIYF
TRBD2 TRBJ2-2 TRBV5-1 - TGCGCCAGCAGCCAGCGGCGGCTAGGACTAGCGGGCACCGGGGAGCTGTTTTTT CASSQRRLGLAGTGELFF
TRBD2 TRBJ2-3 TRBV3-1/TRBV3-2 - TGTGCCAGCAGCCAAGAGGGGTTCGGGGGGGCAACAGATACGCAGTATTTT CASSQEGFGGATDTQYF
- TRBJ2-1 TRBV21-1 - TGTGCCAGCAGGGGCCGGGGACCGTTCAATGAGCAGTTCTTC CASRGRGPFNEQFF
- TRBJ2-7 TRBV12-5 - TGTGCTAGTGGTTTGGAAACAGGCTACGAGCAGTACTTC CASGLETGYEQYF
- TRBJ2-3 TRBV5-1 - TGCGCCAGCAGCTACGAATTCCCCGGACGGGATACGCAGTATTTT CASSYEFPGRDTQYF
TRBD1 TRBJ1-6 TRBV27 - TGTGCCAGCAGGACAGGGAGTAATTCACCCCTCCACTTT CASRTGSNSPLHF
- TRBJ1-1 TRBV6-6 - TGTGCCAGCAGTGGGCCAGGAAGCACTGAAGCTTTCTTT CASSGPGSTEAFF
- TRBJ2-1 TRBV11-2 once TGTGCCAGCAGCTTAGGAGGCTGGGGCAGTAGCTCCTACAATGAGCAGTTCTTC CASSLGGWGSSSYNEQFF
- TRBJ2-3 TRBV5-1 - TGCGCCAGCAGCTTGGAACAGCGCAGAGATACGCAGTATTTT CASSLEQRRDTQYF
TRBD1 TRBJ2-3 TRBV5-1 once TGCGCCAGCAGCGAACAAGGGGGCCTCGCTACAGATACGCAGTATTTT CASSEQGGLATDTQYF
TRBD2 TRBJ2-3 TRBV19 - TGTGCCAGTAGTATTGCGGCTAGCGGGAACGTAGATACGCAGTATTTT CASSIAASGNVDTQYF
TRBD1 TRBJ1-1 TRBV27 - TGTGCCAGCAGTTTACCGGGGACAGGGGGCTCGGCTTTCTTT CASSLPGTGGSAFF
- TRBJ1-5 TRBV4-2 - TGTGCCAGCAGCTTAGGGAGGTCCTATCAGCCCCAGCATTTT CASSLGRSYQPQHF
TRBD1 TRBJ1-1 TRBV4-1 - TGCGCCAGCAGCCAACTTACCTACAGGGGGAATACTGAAGCTTTCTTT CASSQLTYRGNTEAFF
- TRBJ1-4 TRBV4-1 - TGCGCCAGCAGCCAAGTAGGGCCGTCCGCAACTAATGAAAAACTGTTTTTT CASSQVGPSATNEKLFF
TRBD2 TRBJ2-2 TRBV10-3 - TGTGCCATCAGTGAGGAAGCGGGAGGGTTCGCGAACACCGGGGAGCTGTTTTTT CAISEEAGGFANTGELFF
- TRBJ2-1 TRBV29-1 - TGCAGCGTCTCAGGAGGAGGGGCCGGCTACAATGAGCAGTTCTTC CSVSGGGAGYNEQFF
- TRBJ2-7 TRBV7-2 - TGTGCCAGCAGCTTAGGGGGACGGAGGTCTTCCGAGCAGTACTTC CASSLGGRRSSEQYF
- TRBJ2-7 TRBV6-2/TRBV6-3 - TGTGCTAGCAGCCCCGGTCCGGGCCGTAGCTACGAGCAGTACTTC CASSPGPGRSYEQYF
- TRBJ2-7 TRBV10-3 - TGTGCCATCAGCTCTGGAAGCTCCTTCGAGCAGTACTTC CAISSGSSFEQYF
- TRBJ1-6 TRBV28 - TGTGCCAGCAGTTTAAGGAATTCACCCCTCCACTTT CASSLRNSPLHF
- TRBJ2-1 TRBV29-1 - TGCAGCGTTGGGGGTCAGGGTGGGACCTACAATGAGCAGTTCTTC CSVGGQGGTYNEQFF
TRBD2 TRBJ2-1 TRBV5-1 - TGCGCCAGCAGCTTGGATAGCGGGGCCTACAATGAGCAGTTCTTC CASSLDSGAYNEQFF
TRBD1 TRBJ2-2 TRBV3-1/TRBV3-2 few TGTGCCAGCAGCCACGACAGGGGGTCGAACACCGGGGAGCTGTTTTTT CASSHDRGSNTGELFF
- TRBJ1-5 TRBV7-2 - TGTGCCAGCAGCATCGAGGATCAGCCCCAGCATTTT CASSIEDQPQHF
- TRBJ1-2 TRBV19 - TGTGCCAGTAGTATACAGGGGACCAACCTATGGGGCTACACCTTC CASSIQGTNLWGYTF
TRBD1 TRBJ1-5 TRBV19 - TGTGCCAGCAAACAGGGGAATGAGTATGGCAATCAGCCCCAGCATTTT CASKQGNEYGNQPQHF
- TRBJ2-6 TRBV9 - TGTGCCAGCAGCAACTCCCCATCTGGGGCCAACGTCCTGACTTTC CASSNSPSGANVLTF
- TRBJ1-6 TRBV5-4 - TGTGCCAGCAGCACCGGACGGTATAATTCACCCCTCCACTTT CASSTGRYNSPLHF
TRBD2 TRBJ2-5 TRBV7-3 - TGTGCCAGCAGCCCACGAGGAGCGGGGCTGGGAGAGACCCAGTACTTC CASSPRGAGLGETQYF
TRBD1 TRBJ1-5 TRBV5-1 - TGCGCCAGCAGTCCAACAGGGGCCCTCAATCAGCCCCAGCATTTT CASSPTGALNQPQHF
- TRBJ1-2 TRBV30 - TGTGCCTGGATGCGGCAGGAGATCTATGGCTACACCTTC CAWMRQEIYGYTF
- TRBJ2-1 TRBV7-9 once TGTGCCAGCAGCCCCGGACAGTTCAGGGATGAGCAGTTCTTC CASSPGQFRDEQFF
TRBD1 TRBJ2-7 TRBV6-5 - TGTGCCAGCAGTACGACCGGGACAGGGGCCTACGAGCAGTACTTC CASSTTGTGAYEQYF
TRBD2 TRBJ2-5 TRBV30 few TGTGCCTGGAGTGTGAGGCGGGGGGGCCCGGAGACCCAGTACTTC CAWSVRRGGPETQYF
- TRBJ1-3 TRBV5-4 once TGTGCCAGCAGCTTGAGAGACGGTGCTAGAAACACCATATATTTT CASSLRDGARNTIYF
- TRBJ1-4 TRBV18 once TGTGCCAGCTCACCCACGAATCTGGGTGAAAAACTGTTTTTT CASSPTNLGEKLFF
- TRBJ1-2 TRBV3-1/TRBV3-2 once TGTGCCAGCAGCCAGCCGGGGGCGGGAGGTGGCTACACCTTC CASSQPGAGGGYTF
- TRBJ2-1 TRBV11-3 - TGTGCCAGCAGCTTAGGTCGTAGCAATGAGCAGTTCTTC CASSLGRSNEQFF
- TRBJ2-7 TRBV3-1/TRBV3-2 - TGTGCCAGCAGCCAAGACCCGACAGGTCACACCTACGAGCAGTACTTC CASSQDPTGHTYEQYF
- TRBJ1-5 TRBV6-5 - TGTGCCAGCAGCCACAGGGTACGGAATCAGCCCCAGCATTTT CASSHRVRNQPQHF
- TRBJ2-7 TRBV7-3 - TGTGCCAGCAGCTTCGGCGGGGGCTACTCCTACGAGCAGTACTTC CASSFGGGYSYEQYF
- TRBJ1-1 TRBV5-5 - TGTGCCAGCAGCTTTTTTATGTCGCGGCAGAACACTGAAGCTTTCTTT CASSFFMSRQNTEAFF
- TRBJ1-1 TRBV3-1/TRBV3-2 - TGTGCCAGCAGCCAAGTAGCCATACAGAATGAAGCTTTCTTT CASSQVAIQNEAFF
- TRBJ1-6 TRBV6-1 - TGTGCCAGCAGTGATCTACCGACCCTGACACCCCTCCACTTT CASSDLPTLTPLHF
- TRBJ1-2 TRBV16 - TGTGCCAGCAGCCAATCGCCACAGAGAAACTATGGCTACACCTTC CASSQSPQRNYGYTF
TRBD1 TRBJ1-1 TRBV18 - TGTGCCAGCTCACTAACAGGGGGGCTGAGCGGAGCTTTCTTT CASSLTGGLSGAFF
- TRBJ2-1 TRBV12-3/TRBV12-4 - TGTGCCAGCAGTTTTGGCAACAATGAGCAGTTCTTC CASSFGNNEQFF
- TRBJ1-1 TRBV7-2 - TGTGCCAGCAGCTTAGGAGGTCAGGCAGGGGTCACGGCTTTCTTT CASSLGGQAGVTAFF
- TRBJ1-6 TRBV2 few TGTGCCAGCAGTGCTGGCGGCAGCTCCTATAATTCACCCCTCCACTTT CASSAGGSSYNSPLHF
- TRBJ1-1 TRBV2 - TGTGCCAGCCCCGGGACGGGGGTGGCTGAAGCTTTCTTT CASPGTGVAEAFF
TRBD2 TRBJ2-1 TRBV3-1/TRBV3-2 - TGTGCCAGCAGCCCCCGACTAGCGGGAGGGCCGAGTGAGCAGTTCTTC CASSPRLAGGPSEQFF
- TRBJ2-1 TRBV9 - TGTGCCAGCAGCGGCAATGAGCAGTTCTTC CASSGNEQFF
- TRBJ1-2 TRBV28 - TGTGCCAGCAGTGGGAACTATGGCTACACCTTC CASSGNYGYTF